Listed here are 5 T cell receptor beta chains from one sample, sequenced in a study of blood T cell repertoires in COVID-19. Assay: immunoSEQ multiplex PCR; the TCRdb copy retains only in-frame clones and omits some. The data hold some 190,000 clones, with over 70% observed a single time. The specimen was PBMCs or T cells enriched from blood (not recorded which). These receptors all stem from a man aged 60 to 75 who had been exposed to COVID-19.

This clone is a singleton in its sample. The CDR3 DNA reads as TGCGCCAGCAGCTTGGGGGGCGGGAGCAACACCGGGGAGCTGTTTTTT. Its translation is CASSLGGGSNTGELFF. This chain uses TRBV5-1 with TRBJ2-2; 7 bases agree with TRBD2. The J segment lost 2 bases and the V segment lost 0 bases, leaving 4 bases of the junction unmatched. This CDR3 has 16 amino acids. The V gene's germline CDR1 is SGHRS and CDR2 YFSETQ.

The J gene is TRBJ2-2, the V gene TRBV6-5, with 9 bases matching TRBD2. Trimming at V came to 2 bases and at J to 4 bases, leaving 5 bases not matched to a gene. The CDR3 spans 16 residues. The V gene's germline CDR1 is MNHEY and CDR2 SVGAGI. CDR3 coding DNA: TGTGCCAGCAGTTACCCAAGCGGGAGGCTCACCGGGGAGCTGTTTTTT. As protein: CASSYPSGRLTGELFF.

The chain couples TRBV5-1 to TRBJ2-7; maybe TRBD2 (6 bases). V was pared by 0 bases and J by 5 bases, with 9 bases between. Germline V gene lookup returns CDR1 SGHRS and CDR2 YFSETQ. CDR3 length: 13 amino acids. The CDR3 sequence: CASSLVTGDEQYF. The CDR3 DNA reads TGCGCCAGCAGCTTGGTTACGGGGGACGAGCAGTACTTC.

Points on this clone: A much larger clone differs from this one at a single base, so this may be a read error. The V and J genes are TRBV6-2 or TRBV6-3 and TRBJ2-7; 8 bases align to TRBD2. Looked up from germline, CDR1 is MNHEY and CDR2 is SVGEGT. This CDR3 has 14 residues. The J segment lost 0 bases and the V segment lost 2 bases, leaving 0 bases of the junction unmatched. CDR3 nucleotide sequence: TGTGCCAGCAGTTACGGGACTAGCTCCTACGAGCAGTACTTC. Amino acids: CASSYGTSSYEQYF.

The CDR3 coding sequence is TGTGCCAGCAGCATAGGACAGTTTGGCGGGAGGGGCAATGAGCAGTTCTTC. Protein: CASSIGQFGGRGNEQFF. The chain recombines TRBV9 with TRBJ2-1; 9 bases match TRBD2. The V gene's germline CDR1 is SGDLS and CDR2 YYNGEE. V lost 4 bases to trimming and J lost 6 bases; unmatched junction nucleotides: 14. This CDR3 has 17 residues.